The T cell receptor (beta chain) under discussion was sequenced for a study of shared clonotypes between healthy human individuals. V lost 5 bases and J 4 bases, leaving 9 bases between the germline ends. The CDR3 runs 13 residues. Germline CDR1 is WSHSY and CDR2 is SAAADI. Assay used: immunoSEQ multiplex PCR; TCRdb lists only in-frame clones, some missing. Of roughly 760,000 clones listed, 74% are singletons. This clone has only a few counts. This TCR came from a woman aged 25 to 39 in good health. The chain couples TRBV10-2 to TRBJ2-1; D is uncertain. The sample was memory CD4+ T cells sorted from blood. Subset: CD45RA-negative fraction. The CDR3 region is CASSTLLYNEQFF. The CDR3 coding sequence is TGCGCCAGCAGTACCCTGCTTTACAATGAGCAGTTCTTC.